A selection of T cell receptor beta chains follows, all from one sample in a study of shared T cell receptors in the human thymus. Assay used: immunoSEQ multiplex PCR; TCRdb lists only in-frame clones, some missing. This table holds hundreds of thousands of clones, over 75% found once. These data also featured in a second study, about human thymus T cells.

Sequenced input: thymocytes. The source is a boy under two years old with a congenital heart defect. The CDR3 runs from the conserved cysteine through the conserved F or W. A D gene is named only where the DNA matches it firmly. Some rows mark clone size as missing; the rest say once, few, many or name a class of expanded clone.

. TRBJ2-7 few TRBV2 12 CASSGGQSEQYF TGTGCCAGCAGTGGGGGGCAGTCAGAGCAGTACTTC
TRBD2 TRBJ2-1 . TRBV7-2 19 CASSLRGADGTRCRNEQFF TGTGCCAGCAGCTTGCGGGGCGCGGATGGGACTAGGTGCAGGAATGAGCAGTTCTTC
. TRBJ2-5 . TRBV7-9 16 CASSFSPPAGQETQYF TGTGCCAGCAGCTTTTCCCCGCCTGCGGGCCAAGAGACCCAGTACTTC
TRBD2 TRBJ2-2 . TRBV4-3 17 CASSQGFSGRYTGELFF TGCGCCAGCAGCCAAGGATTTAGCGGGAGATACACCGGGGAGCTGTTTTTT
. TRBJ1-5 . TRBV19 14 CASSPRHPNQPQHF TGTGCCAGTAGCCCCCGACACCCCAATCAGCCCCAGCATTTT
TRBD2 TRBJ2-7 . TRBV7-2 17 CASSLGTLAGGPYEQYF TGTGCCAGCAGCTTGGGTACACTAGCGGGAGGGCCGTACGAGCAGTACTTC
. TRBJ2-7 . TRBV7-2 17 CASSLSGAMRGRGEQYF TGTGCCAGCAGCTTATCTGGGGCCATGCGGGGGCGCGGCGAGCAGTACTTC
TRBD2 TRBJ2-1 once TRBV29-1 16 CSVSGTSGTPYNEQFF TGCAGCGTCAGCGGGACTAGCGGGACCCCTTACAATGAGCAGTTCTTC
. TRBJ2-5 . TRBV5-6 14 CASTSLSARETQYF TGTGCCAGCACCAGTTTGTCGGCGAGGGAGACCCAGTACTTC
TRBD2 TRBJ2-2 . TRBV4-3 17 CASSQDTLAGVSGELFF TGCGCCAGCAGCCAAGATACGCTAGCGGGAGTTTCCGGGGAGCTGTTTTTT
. TRBJ2-2 . TRBV6-5 15 CASSYVGHNTGELFF TGTGCCAGCAGTTACGTTGGACACAACACCGGGGAGCTGTTTTTT
TRBD2 TRBJ2-1 . TRBV7-2 15 CASSQLAGNYNEQFF TGTGCCAGCAGCCAGCTAGCGGGGAACTACAATGAGCAGTTCTTC
TRBD2 TRBJ2-5 . TRBV27 13 CASSWEGGETQYF TGTGCCAGCAGTTGGGAGGGAGGAGAGACCCAGTACTTC
. TRBJ2-4 . TRBV6-1 16 CASSEVRPEAKNIQYF TGTGCCAGCAGTGAAGTGAGGCCGGAGGCCAAAAACATTCAGTACTTC
TRBD2 TRBJ2-2 . TRBV9 15 CASSPRTSGTGELFF TGTGCCAGCAGCCCAAGGACTAGCGGGACCGGGGAGCTGTTTTTT
. TRBJ2-1 . TRBV4-3 15 CASGRGGPGYNEQFF TGCGCCAGCGGCCGTGGAGGGCCGGGTTACAATGAGCAGTTCTTC
. TRBJ2-3 few TRBV6-5 16 CASSSRGDKETDTQYF TGTGCCAGCAGTTCCCGAGGGGACAAAGAGACAGATACGCAGTATTTT
. TRBJ1-3 . TRBV11-3 17 CASSLMAQRPPGNTIYF TGTGCCAGCAGCTTAATGGCTCAACGCCCCCCGGGGAACACCATATATTTT
TRBD2 TRBJ2-3 . TRBV30 22 CAWTIGGSPGLAGGRHSDTQYF TGTGCCTGGACCATTGGTGGCAGCCCGGGACTAGCGGGAGGGCGGCATTCAGATACGCAGTATTTT
TRBD2 TRBJ2-3 . TRBV27 16 CASRTLAGTSTDTQYF TGTGCCAGCAGGACCTTAGCGGGGACTAGCACAGATACGCAGTATTTT
. TRBJ2-3 . TRBV28 15 CASSRTTLPTDTQYF TGTGCCAGCAGCCGGACTACCCTGCCCACAGATACGCAGTATTTT
. TRBJ2-7 . TRBV10-3 11 CAISELNEQYF TGTGCCATCAGTGAATTAAACGAGCAGTACTTC
TRBD1 TRBJ2-7 . TRBV11-2 16 CASSSPPGTGGYEQYF TGTGCCAGCAGCTCCCCACCGGGGACAGGGGGCTACGAGCAGTACTTC
TRBD1 TRBJ1-3 once TRBV30 17 CAWSVKGARVSGNTIYF TGTGCCTGGAGTGTGAAGGGGGCGCGGGTCTCTGGAAACACCATATATTTT
TRBD1 TRBJ1-2 . TRBV2 12 CASSAGQRGYTF TGTGCCAGCAGTGCGGGACAGCGTGGCTACACCTTC
. TRBJ1-1 . TRBV5-4 18 CASSLPQGGVLTNTEAFF TGTGCCAGCAGCTTGCCCCAGGGAGGGGTCCTCACCAACACTGAAGCTTTCTTT
. TRBJ2-5 . TRBV29-1 10 CSVVRETQYF TGCAGCGTTGTACGGGAGACCCAGTACTTC
TRBD2 TRBJ2-7 once TRBV9 17 CASSEKGLAVPRAEQYF TGTGCCAGCAGCGAGAAGGGACTAGCGGTGCCTAGAGCCGAGCAGTACTTC
. TRBJ1-5 . TRBV5-4 16 CASSLGGVWVNQPQHF TGTGCCAGCAGCTTGGGGGGGGTTTGGGTCAATCAGCCCCAGCATTTT
. TRBJ2-7 . TRBV5-1 15 CASSLAGDGAYEQYF TGCGCCAGCAGCTTGGCGGGGGACGGAGCCTACGAGCAGTACTTC
TRBD2 TRBJ2-7 once TRBV30 14 CAWSRTSGTYEQYF TGTGCCTGGAGTAGGACTAGCGGGACCTACGAGCAGTACTTC
. TRBJ2-1 once TRBV9 14 CASSVEPTHNEQFF TGTGCCAGCAGCGTTGAGCCCACCCACAATGAGCAGTTCTTC
TRBD2 TRBJ2-1 . TRBV29-1 13 CSVTSGTYNEQFF TGCAGCGTGACTAGCGGGACCTACAATGAGCAGTTCTTC
. TRBJ1-2 . TRBV28 14 CASSFRSGAPGYTF TGTGCCAGCAGTTTTCGCTCAGGGGCCCCTGGCTACACCTTC
TRBD1 TRBJ2-1 once TRBV5-6 15 CASSSPGTEGNEQFF TGTGCCAGCAGCTCCCCCGGGACAGAGGGCAATGAGCAGTTCTTC
. TRBJ1-1 . TRBV28 15 CASSLPLRGWTEAFF TGTGCCAGCAGTTTACCGTTAAGGGGGTGGACTGAAGCTTTCTTT
TRBD1 TRBJ2-7 . TRBV6-5 14 CASSFRTGEYEQYF TGTGCCAGCAGTTTCCGGACAGGGGAATACGAGCAGTACTTC
. TRBJ1-1 . TRBV11-3 15 CASSFLVQANTEAFF TGTGCCAGCAGCTTCTTGGTACAGGCGAACACTGAAGCTTTCTTT
TRBD2 TRBJ2-2 . TRBV4-3 18 CASSQDPGTSGKTGELFF TGCGCCAGCAGCCAAGACCCCGGGACTAGCGGGAAGACCGGGGAGCTGTTTTTT
. TRBJ1-4 . TRBV15 19 CATSTSISYRGPRGEKLFF TGTGCCACCAGCACGTCGATCTCCTATCGGGGACCCCGGGGGGAAAAACTGTTTTTT
TRBD1 TRBJ1-1 . TRBV2 15 CASRDMTGGSTEAFF TGTGCCAGCAGAGACATGACAGGGGGGAGCACTGAAGCTTTCTTT
. TRBJ2-5 . TRBV20-1 11 CSAPLQETQYF TGCAGTGCGCCCCTACAAGAGACCCAGTACTTC
. TRBJ2-3 . TRBV30 17 CAWTWEQAREGTDTQYF TGTGCCTGGACCTGGGAGCAGGCCCGAGAGGGCACAGATACGCAGTATTTT
TRBD2 TRBJ2-1 . TRBV19 20 CASSAPGHSSGRPNYNEQFF TGTGCCAGTAGTGCACCGGGACATTCTAGCGGGAGGCCCAATTACAATGAGCAGTTCTTC
. TRBJ2-7 . TRBV7-8 14 CASSLEDNTYEQYF TGTGCCAGCAGCTTAGAGGACAACACCTACGAGCAGTACTTC
TRBD2 TRBJ2-2 . TRBV4-3 19 CASSQWETSGRTHTGELFF TGCGCCAGCAGCCAGTGGGAGACTAGCGGGAGAACCCACACCGGGGAGCTGTTTTTT
. TRBJ2-7 . TRBV6-5 14 CASSYREGGYEQYF TGTGCCAGCAGTTACAGAGAGGGGGGGTACGAGCAGTACTTC
TRBD2 TRBJ2-3 . TRBV7-6 17 CASSSILLALSTDTQYF TGTGCCAGCAGCTCGATTTTACTAGCGCTTAGCACAGATACGCAGTATTTT
. TRBJ2-7 . TRBV28 14 CASSWVDLSYEQYF TGTGCCAGCAGTTGGGTGGACTTGTCCTACGAGCAGTACTTC
. TRBJ2-7 . TRBV28 12 CASSLGHFEQYF TGTGCCAGCAGTTTGGGACACTTCGAGCAGTACTTC
TRBD1 TRBJ2-5 . TRBV29-1 14 CSVARTGDQETQYF TGCAGCGTCGCCCGGACAGGCGATCAAGAGACCCAGTACTTC
. TRBJ2-4 . TRBV27 17 CASSDRDKKLAKNIQYF TGTGCCAGCAGTGACCGGGACAAGAAACTAGCCAAAAACATTCAGTACTTC
TRBD2 TRBJ2-7 . TRBV2 16 CASSELAGGPGNEQYF TGTGCCAGCAGTGAACTAGCGGGAGGGCCCGGGAACGAGCAGTACTTC
. TRBJ2-3 once TRBV5-4 16 CASSPDFLGGMDTQYF TGTGCCAGCAGCCCAGACTTCTTGGGAGGCATGGATACGCAGTATTTT
TRBD2 TRBJ2-1 . TRBV12-5 17 CASGLPGLAGIYNEQFF TGTGCTAGTGGTTTACCGGGACTAGCGGGAATATACAATGAGCAGTTCTTC
. TRBJ2-3 . TRBV6-6 15 CASKTSGSNTDTQYF TGTGCCAGCAAGACCTCCGGGAGTAATACAGATACGCAGTATTTT